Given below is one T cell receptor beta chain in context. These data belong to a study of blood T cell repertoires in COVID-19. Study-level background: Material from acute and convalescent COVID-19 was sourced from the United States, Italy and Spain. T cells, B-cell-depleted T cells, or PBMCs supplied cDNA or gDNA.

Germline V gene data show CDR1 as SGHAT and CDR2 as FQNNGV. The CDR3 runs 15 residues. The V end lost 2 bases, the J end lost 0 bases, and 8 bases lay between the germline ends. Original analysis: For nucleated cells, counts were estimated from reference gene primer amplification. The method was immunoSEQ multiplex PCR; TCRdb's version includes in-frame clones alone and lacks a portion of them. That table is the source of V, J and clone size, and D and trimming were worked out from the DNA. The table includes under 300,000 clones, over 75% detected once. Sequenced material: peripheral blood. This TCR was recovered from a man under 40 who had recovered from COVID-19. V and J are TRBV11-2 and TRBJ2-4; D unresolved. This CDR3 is CASSLLGLAKNIQYF. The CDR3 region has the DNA TGTGCCAGCAGCTTACTAGGCTTAGCCAAAAACATTCAGTACTTC.